The next 3 T cell receptor beta chains were all read from a single sample in a study of T cell responses to AZD1222 COVID-19 vaccine. TCRdb keeps only in-frame clones here, not all; method: immunoSEQ multiplex PCR. The top ten clones hold 4% to 6% of a sample with more than 100,000 clones, around 93% of them seen once. The material sequenced was peripheral blood, taken 28 days after the second AZD1222 dose. All receptors derive from an adult who received the AZD1222 COVID-19 vaccine.

The chain carries TRBV7-2 and TRBJ2-7; no definite D call. CDR3 length equals 15 residues. Germline CDR1 is SGHTA and CDR2 is FQGNSA. V lost 1 base and J 0 bases, leaving 10 bases between the germline ends. CDR3 amino acids: CASSLVTGNSYEQYF. The DNA for the CDR3 is TGTGCCAGCAGCTTAGTTACTGGCAACTCCTACGAGCAGTACTTC.

The chain has TRBV6-2 or TRBV6-3 and TRBJ2-2; TRBD2 might be the D (6 bases). Germline V gene sequence: CDR1 MNHEY, CDR2 SVGEGT. Trimming removed 5 bases at V and 6 bases at J, with 19 bases between. The CDR3 totals 16 residues. The CDR3 is CASSLRTPTSPGELFF. CDR3 bases: TGTGCCAGCAGTCTCCGCACCCCGACTAGTCCCGGGGAGCTGTTTTTT.

V usage is TRBV19 and J usage is TRBJ2-6; 7 bases agree with TRBD1. The CDR3 has 17 amino acids. V gave up 7 bases and J gave up 0 bases; unmatched junction bases: 9. The germline V gene encodes CDR1 LNHDA and CDR2 SQIVND (reference sequence). DNA for the CDR3: TGTGCCAGTACCATGACAGGGAGAAGCTCTGGGGCCAACGTCCTGACTTTC. Its protein is CASTMTGRSSGANVLTF.